Sequencing of this T cell receptor (beta chain) was carried out in a study of CD8 T cells in Susac syndrome. It was negative isolation that provided the CD8+ and CD4+ T cells, whereas TEMRA cells were enriched by FACS. The RNA input was about 0.5 to 1 ug, and it was reverse transcribed with random hexamers. TCRdb passed the immunoSEQ multiplex PCR reads through MiXCR, listing each CDR3 protein once. The sample shows about 240,000 distinct CDR3 sequences, 90% to 96% of them seen only once. Germline lookup yields CDR1 SGHAT and CDR2 FQNNGV. This CDR3 is 15 amino acids long. With 5 bases removed from V and 4 bases from J, the gap between germline ends came to 17 bases.

The rearrangement links TRBV11-2 to TRBJ1-2; D is possibly TRBD1 (5 bases). The TCR comes from a human donor with Susac syndrome. Sequencing was done on a sample of CD4+ T cells from PBMCs. CDR3: CASSTFRAGSYGYTF. For the CDR3, the DNA is TGTGCCAGCAGCACCTTTAGGGCAGGGTCCTATGGCTACACCTTC.